The clone carrying this TCR beta chain has a handful of counts. Its antigen is as yet unknown. The sample originates from a study of T cell repertoires in cytomegalovirus infection. Study background: Public TCR beta signature analysis indicated the presence of both CMV infection and matching HLA type. Study-level results: The ex vivo response was dominated by HLA-C-restricted CMV-specific TCR beta clonotypes. Totalled public TCR beta family frequency picked out people who carried CMV plus the relevant HLA.

Each CDR3 protein is one row after TCRdb ran MiXCR on the reads. The data show approximately 170,000 distinct CDR3 sequences, 17% seen once. The CDR3 covers 14 residues. Germline CDR1 and CDR2: LNHNV and YYDKDF (reference sequence). Trimming stripped 3 bases from V and 4 bases from J, with 12 bases between. The chain joins TRBV15 to TRBJ2-5, with D maybe TRBD1 (6 bases). The receptor comes from a human donor in good health (CMV status not recorded). Some clones in this sample may be carry-over from other donors' samples. Material for sequencing was CD8+ T cells from PBMCs. This CDR3 is CATSSSGDRETQYF. The CDR3 DNA sequence: TGTGCCACCAGCAGCTCAGGGGACCGAGAGACCCAGTACTTC.